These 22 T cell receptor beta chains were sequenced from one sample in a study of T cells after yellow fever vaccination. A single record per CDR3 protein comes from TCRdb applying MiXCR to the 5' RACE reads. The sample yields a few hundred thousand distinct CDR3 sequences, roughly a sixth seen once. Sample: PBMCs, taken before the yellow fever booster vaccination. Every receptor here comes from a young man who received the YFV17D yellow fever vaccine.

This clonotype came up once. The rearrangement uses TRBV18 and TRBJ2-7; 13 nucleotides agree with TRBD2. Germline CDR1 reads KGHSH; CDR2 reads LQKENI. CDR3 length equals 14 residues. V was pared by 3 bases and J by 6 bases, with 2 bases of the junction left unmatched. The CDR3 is CASSPTSGGGEQYF. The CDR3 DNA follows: TGTGCCAGCTCACCCACTAGCGGGGGGGGCGAGCAGTACTTC.

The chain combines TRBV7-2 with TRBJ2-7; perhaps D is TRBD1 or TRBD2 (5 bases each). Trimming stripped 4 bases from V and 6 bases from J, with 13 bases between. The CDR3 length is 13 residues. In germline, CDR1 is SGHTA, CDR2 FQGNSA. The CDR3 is CASSSRGQGEQYF. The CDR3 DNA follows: TGTGCCAGCAGCTCGAGGGGTCAGGGCGAGCAGTACTTC. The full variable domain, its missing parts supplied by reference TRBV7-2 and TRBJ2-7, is GAGVSQSPSNKVTEKGKDVELRCDPISGHTALYWYRQSLGQGLEFLIYFQGNSAPDKSGLPSDRFSAERTGGSVSTLTIQRTQQEDSAVYLCASSSRGQGEQYFGPGTRLTVT.

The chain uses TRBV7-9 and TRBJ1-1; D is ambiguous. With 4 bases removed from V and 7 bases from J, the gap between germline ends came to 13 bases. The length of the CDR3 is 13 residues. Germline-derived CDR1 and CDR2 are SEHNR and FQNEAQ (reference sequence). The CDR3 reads CASSSLMTIEAFF. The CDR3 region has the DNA TGTGCCAGCAGCTCTTTAATGACTATTGAAGCTTTCTTT.

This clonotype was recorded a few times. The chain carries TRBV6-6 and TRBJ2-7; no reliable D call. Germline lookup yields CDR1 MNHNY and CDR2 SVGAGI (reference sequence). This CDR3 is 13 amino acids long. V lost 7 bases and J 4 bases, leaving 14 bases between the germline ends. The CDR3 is CASMLGLFYEQYV. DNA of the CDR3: TGTGCCAGCATGCTCGGCTTGTTTTACGAGCAGTACGTC.

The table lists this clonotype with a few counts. CDR3 loop: CASVPYWRGKGDTQYF. The CDR3 region has the DNA TGTGCCAGCGTGCCCTACTGGCGGGGTAAAGGAGATACGCAGTATTTT. V usage is TRBV3-1 and J usage is TRBJ2-3; a possible D gene is TRBD2 (6 bases). The CDR3 has 16 residues. Trimming removed 8 bases from V and 5 bases from J, with 23 bases in between. Germline assignment: CDR1 LGHDT and CDR2 YNNKEL (reference sequence).

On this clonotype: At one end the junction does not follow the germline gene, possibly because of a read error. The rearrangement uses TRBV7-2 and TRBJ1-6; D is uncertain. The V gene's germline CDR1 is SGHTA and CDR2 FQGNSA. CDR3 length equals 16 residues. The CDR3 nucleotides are TGTGCCAGCAGCCCACCGGGAGGAGCCTATAATTCACTCCTCCACTTT. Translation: CASSPPGGAYNSLLHF. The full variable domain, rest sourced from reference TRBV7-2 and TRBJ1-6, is GAGVSQSPSNKVTEKGKDVELRCDPISGHTALYWYRQSLGQGLEFLIYFQGNSAPDKSGLPSDRFSAERTGGSVSTLTIQRTQQEDSAVYLCASSPPGGAYNSLLHFGNGTRLTVT.

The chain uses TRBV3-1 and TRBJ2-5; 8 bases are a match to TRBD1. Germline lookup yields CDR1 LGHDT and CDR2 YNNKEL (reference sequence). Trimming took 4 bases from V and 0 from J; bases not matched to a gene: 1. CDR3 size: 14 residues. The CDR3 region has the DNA TGTGCCAGCAGCCGACAGGGGTACCAAGAGACCCAGTACTTC. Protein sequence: CASSRQGYQETQYF.

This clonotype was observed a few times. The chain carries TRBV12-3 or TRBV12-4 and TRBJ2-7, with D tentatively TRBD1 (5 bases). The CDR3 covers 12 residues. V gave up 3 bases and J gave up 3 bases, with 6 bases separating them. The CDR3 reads CASSFDSYEQYV. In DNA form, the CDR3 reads TGTGCCAGCAGTTTTGACAGCTACGAGCAGTACGTC.

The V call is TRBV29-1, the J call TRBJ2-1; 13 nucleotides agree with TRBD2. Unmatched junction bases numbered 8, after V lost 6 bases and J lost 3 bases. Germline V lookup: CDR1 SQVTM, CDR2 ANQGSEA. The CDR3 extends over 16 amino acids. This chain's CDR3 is CSVSGLAGQDYNEQFF. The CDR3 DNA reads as TGCAGCGTCTCGGGACTAGCGGGGCAGGACTACAATGAGCAGTTCTTC.

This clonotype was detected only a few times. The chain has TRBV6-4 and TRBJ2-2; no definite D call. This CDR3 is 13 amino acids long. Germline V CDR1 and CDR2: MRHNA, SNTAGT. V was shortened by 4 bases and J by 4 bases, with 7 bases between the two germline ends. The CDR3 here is CASSVDVTGELFF. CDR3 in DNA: TGTGCCAGCAGTGTGGACGTCACCGGGGAGCTGTTTTTT.

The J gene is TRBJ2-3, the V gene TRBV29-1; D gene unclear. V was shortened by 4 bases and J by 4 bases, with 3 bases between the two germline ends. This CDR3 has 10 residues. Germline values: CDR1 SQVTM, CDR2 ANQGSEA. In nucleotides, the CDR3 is TGCAGCGTTGGGGCAGATACGCAGTATTTT. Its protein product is CSVGADTQYF.

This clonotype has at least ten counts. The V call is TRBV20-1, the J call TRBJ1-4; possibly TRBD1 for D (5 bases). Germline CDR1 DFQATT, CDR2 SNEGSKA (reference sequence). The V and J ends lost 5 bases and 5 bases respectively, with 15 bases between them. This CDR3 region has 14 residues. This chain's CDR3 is CSARSGGWNEKLFF. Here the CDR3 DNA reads TGCAGTGCTCGGAGCGGGGGTTGGAATGAAAAACTGTTTTTT.

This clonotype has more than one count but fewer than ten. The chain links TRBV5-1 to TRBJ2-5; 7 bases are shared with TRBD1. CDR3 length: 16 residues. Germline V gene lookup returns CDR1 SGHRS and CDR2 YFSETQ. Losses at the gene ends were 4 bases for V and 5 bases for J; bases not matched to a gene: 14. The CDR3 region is CASSPMLRQGAETQYF. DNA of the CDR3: TGCGCCAGCAGCCCGATGTTACGACAGGGCGCGGAGACCCAGTACTTC.

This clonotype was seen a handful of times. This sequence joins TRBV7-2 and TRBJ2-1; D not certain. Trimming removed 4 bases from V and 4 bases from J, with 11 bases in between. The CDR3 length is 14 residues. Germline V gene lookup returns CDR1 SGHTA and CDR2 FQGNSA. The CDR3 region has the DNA TGTGCCAGCAGCTCCACGACGGAGTACAATGAGCAGTTCTTC. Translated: CASSSTTEYNEQFF.

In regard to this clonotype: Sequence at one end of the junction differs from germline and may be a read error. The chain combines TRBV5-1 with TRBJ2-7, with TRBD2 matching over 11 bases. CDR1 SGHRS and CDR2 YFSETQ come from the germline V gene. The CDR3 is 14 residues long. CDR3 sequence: CASSPGLAAPPSHF. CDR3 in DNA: TGCGCCAGCAGCCCGGGACTAGCGGCGCCCCCGTCACACTTC.

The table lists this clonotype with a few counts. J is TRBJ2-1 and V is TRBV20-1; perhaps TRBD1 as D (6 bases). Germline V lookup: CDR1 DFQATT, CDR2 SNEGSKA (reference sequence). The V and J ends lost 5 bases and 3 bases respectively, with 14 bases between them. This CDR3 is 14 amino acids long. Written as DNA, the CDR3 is TGCAGTGCTCAGGACAGCCGTTACTACAATGAGCAGTTCTTC. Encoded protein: CSAQDSRYYNEQFF.

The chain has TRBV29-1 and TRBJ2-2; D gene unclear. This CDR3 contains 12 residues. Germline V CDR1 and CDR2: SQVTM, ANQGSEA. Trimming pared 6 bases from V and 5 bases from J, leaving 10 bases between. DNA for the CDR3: TGCAGCGTCCGAATGGAGACCGGGGAGCTGTTTTTT. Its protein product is CSVRMETGELFF.

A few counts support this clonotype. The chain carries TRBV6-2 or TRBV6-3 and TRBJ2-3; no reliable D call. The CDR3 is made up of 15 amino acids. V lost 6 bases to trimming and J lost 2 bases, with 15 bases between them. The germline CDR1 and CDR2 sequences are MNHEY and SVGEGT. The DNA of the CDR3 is TGTGCCAGCAGCTCCATGCTCACGAACACAGATACGCAGTATTTT. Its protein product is CASSSMLTNTDTQYF.

The CDR3 coding sequence is TGCGCCAGCAGCCAAGATATGTTTAGCTCCTATAATTCACCCCTCCACTTT. It translates to CASSQDMFSSYNSPLHF. V and J are TRBV4-3 and TRBJ1-6; D unresolved. V lost 0 bases, J lost 0 bases, and 9 bases lay in between. The CDR3 length is 17 residues. In germline, CDR1 is LGHNA, CDR2 YSLEER.

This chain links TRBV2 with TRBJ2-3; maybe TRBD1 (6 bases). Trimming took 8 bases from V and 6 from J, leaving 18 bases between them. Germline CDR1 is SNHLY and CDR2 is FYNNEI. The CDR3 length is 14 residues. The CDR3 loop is CASVRQDLGDTQYF. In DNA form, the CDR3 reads TGTGCCAGCGTGAGACAGGATCTGGGGGATACGCAGTATTTT.

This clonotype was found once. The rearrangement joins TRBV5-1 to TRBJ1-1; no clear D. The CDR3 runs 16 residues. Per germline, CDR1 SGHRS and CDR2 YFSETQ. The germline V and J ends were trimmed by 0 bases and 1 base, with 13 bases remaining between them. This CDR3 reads CASSLVSGRQNTEAFF. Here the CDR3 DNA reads TGCGCCAGCAGCTTGGTGAGCGGCAGGCAGAACACTGAAGCTTTCTTT.

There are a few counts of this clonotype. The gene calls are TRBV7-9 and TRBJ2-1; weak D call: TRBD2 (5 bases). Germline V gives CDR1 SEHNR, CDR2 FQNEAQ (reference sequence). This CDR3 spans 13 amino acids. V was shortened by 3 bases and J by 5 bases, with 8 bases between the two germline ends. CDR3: CASSLGADNEQFF. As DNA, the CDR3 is TGTGCCAGCAGCTTGGGAGCGGACAATGAGCAGTTCTTC. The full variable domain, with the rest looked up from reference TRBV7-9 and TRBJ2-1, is DTGVSQNPRHKITKRGQNVTFRCDPISEHNRLYWYRQTLGQGPEFLTYFQNEAQLEKSRLLSDRFSAERPKGSFSTLEIQRTEQGDSAMYLCASSLGADNEQFFGPGTRLTVL.